This T cell receptor (beta chain) was recorded in a study of OX40 agonist ivuxolimab in advanced cancers. The method was immunoSEQ multiplex PCR; TCRdb's version includes in-frame clones alone and lacks a portion of them. The table shows 70,000 to 95,000 clones, with approximately 90% occurring only once. This clonotype originated in an adult with an advanced solid tumor such as melanoma, head and neck, liver or kidney cancer. The sequences come from CD4+ or CD8+ T cells sorted from blood, collected in a trial of the OX40 agonist ivuxolimab.

The CDR3 loop is CASSEVAGGTNEKLFF. CDR3 nucleotides: TGTGCCAGCAGTGAAGTGGCAGGGGGGACTAATGAAAAACTGTTTTTT. The chain combines TRBV25-1 with TRBJ1-4; 7 positions agree with TRBD1. V shed 2 bases, J shed 2 bases, and the junction held 5 bases outside the gene matches. Looked up from germline, CDR1 is MGHDK and CDR2 is SYGVNS. The CDR3 length is 16 residues.